The entry below gives a single TCR beta chain sequence along with its context. Antigen: not known. The TCR cDNA carried a universal primer site and UMIs from 5'RACE template switching. TCRdb called the 5' RACE reads again in MiXCR, with one record for every CDR3 protein. There are 100,000 to 150,000 distinct CDR3 sequences in the sample; approximately 14% occur only once, and around 46% lies in the top ten. The data were obtained in a study of T cells after yellow fever vaccination. Regarding the study as a whole: Re-detected after boosting: most primary clones, about 95% of CD4 and over 80% of CD8. A weaker but faster secondary response was observed, peaking on day 5 versus 15.

The sequencing here drew on CD8+ T cells sorted from PBMCs, taken 5 days after the yellow fever booster vaccination. The TCR sequence derives from a man younger than 30 who received the YFV17D yellow fever vaccine.

The CDR3 loop reads CASSTGAQETQYF. The CDR3 region has the DNA TGTGCCAGCAGCACCGGGGCCCAAGAGACCCAGTACTTC. The chain uses TRBV4-2 and TRBJ2-5; possibly TRBD1 or TRBD2 for D (5 bases each). The V gene lost 5 bases and the J gene lost 1 base, with 8 bases spanning the gap. Germline values: CDR1 LGHNA, CDR2 YNFKEQ. The CDR3 has 13 residues.